Each of the 8 T cell receptor beta chains below was sequenced from the same sample in a study of beta chain features in type 1 diabetes. Study-wide points: Across all four CD4+ subsets, people with type 1 diabetes showed modestly shorter TCRB CDR3s.

What these receptors recognize is not known. All of the isolated RNA was reverse transcribed, so expressed TCRB transcripts were sequenced. Sequenced by immunoSEQ multiplex PCR; TCRdb stores in-frame clones only, minus some. Of about 400,000 clones listed, 10% to 15% are singletons. Sequenced sample: naive CD4+ T cells from blood. The receptors derive from a woman between 18 and 29 years old with type 1 diabetes.

This chain uses TRBV29-1 with TRBJ2-1, with D maybe TRBD1 (6 bases). V lost 7 bases to trimming and J lost 2 bases, with 15 bases between them. This CDR3 has 14 residues. Germline CDR1 SQVTM, CDR2 ANQGSEA. The CDR3 DNA is TGCAGCGCTGGACAGTCAAGAACCTACAATGAGCAGTTCTTC. Translation: CSAGQSRTYNEQFF.

The V call is TRBV10-3, the J call TRBJ2-1, with 10 bases aligning to TRBD2. The CDR3 consists of 14 residues. Germline trimming cut 5 bases from V and 5 bases from J; bases unmatched to any gene: 3. Germline V gives CDR1 ENHRY, CDR2 SYGVKD. CDR3 region: CAISTLAGDNEQFF. The DNA of the CDR3 is TGTGCCATCAGTACTCTAGCGGGGGACAATGAGCAGTTCTTC.

J is TRBJ2-3 and V is TRBV7-8; 9 nucleotides align to TRBD2. The CDR3 loop spans 16 amino acids. Looked up from germline, CDR1 is SGHVS and CDR2 is FQNEAQ. After removal of 5 bases from V and 6 bases from J, the junction contained 12 bases not matched to a gene. CDR3 loop: CASSRMARGGSDTQYF. The CDR3 DNA follows: TGTGCCAGCAGCCGTATGGCGCGGGGGGGTTCGGATACGCAGTATTTT. The whole variable domain, filled in from reference TRBV7-8 and TRBJ2-3, reads GAGVSQSPRYKVAKRGQDVALRCDPISGHVSLFWYQQALGQGPEFLTYFQNEAQLDKSGLPSDRFFAERPEGSVSTLKIQRTQQEDSAVYLCASSRMARGGSDTQYFGPGTRLTVL.

The chain uses TRBV2 and TRBJ2-2; 8 bases fit TRBD2. Germline V CDR1 and CDR2: SNHLY, FYNNEI. The length of the CDR3 is 15 residues. Losses at the gene ends were 4 bases for V and 6 bases for J; bases not matched to a gene: 7. The CDR3: CASSVEAGGPGELFF. CDR3 coding DNA: TGTGCCAGCAGTGTTGAGGCGGGGGGACCCGGGGAGCTGTTTTTT.

This clone turned up a few times. The J gene is TRBJ2-5, the V gene TRBV19; the D gene is possibly TRBD2 (6 bases). The V and J ends lost 7 bases and 2 bases respectively, with 14 bases between them. The CDR3 sequence is 14 residues long. Germline V gene lookup returns CDR1 LNHDA and CDR2 SQIVND (reference sequence). The CDR3 spells CASKTRAGQETQYF. Written as DNA, the CDR3 is TGTGCCAGTAAAACCCGGGCGGGGCAAGAGACCCAGTACTTC.

V is TRBV6-5 and J is TRBJ2-3; 8 nucleotides agree with TRBD2. Germline CDR1 is MNHEY and CDR2 is SVGAGI. The CDR3 is 16 amino acids. The V and J ends lost 4 bases and 2 bases, in that order; junction bases with no gene match: 8. In nucleotides, the CDR3 is TGTGCCAGCAGTTCCATGGGCGGGGGGCTCACAGATACGCAGTATTTT. Translating gives CASSSMGGGLTDTQYF.

CDR3 loop: CATRWVGQSTDTQYF. CDR3 DNA sequence: TGTGCCACACGTTGGGTGGGACAGAGCACAGATACGCAGTATTTT. This chain uses TRBV30 with TRBJ2-3; 7 bases fit TRBD1. From germline, CDR1 is GTSNPN and CDR2 SVGIG (reference sequence). V lost 8 bases to trimming and J lost 0 bases; unmatched junction nucleotides: 11. The CDR3 covers 15 residues.

This clone was picked up a small number of times. The V call is TRBV27, the J call TRBJ2-7; 7 nucleotides agree with TRBD1. The CDR3 contains 15 residues. Germline V gene lookup returns CDR1 MNHEY and CDR2 SMNVEV (reference sequence). With 6 bases clipped from V and 1 base from J, the junction kept 9 bases outside the gene matches. CDR3 loop: CASSKGGHRSYEQYF. The CDR3, as DNA: TGTGCCAGCAGCAAAGGGGGCCATAGGTCCTACGAGCAGTACTTC.